One sample yielded the 10 T cell receptor beta chains listed below, sequenced in a study of blood T cell repertoires in COVID-19. Some clones are missing from TCRdb's copy, which holds only in-frame ones; the method was immunoSEQ multiplex PCR. The table lists around 65,000 clones, 60% to 80% of them singletons, with more than 45% in the top ten. Input material: peripheral blood. These receptors came from a human donor in a cohort sampled during active COVID-19.

This clone was counted a single time. The V gene is TRBV18, the J gene TRBJ2-2; possibly TRBD2 for D (5 bases). V was cut by 2 bases and J by 6 bases, with 13 bases left in between. Germline CDR1 and CDR2: KGHSH and LQKENI. The CDR3 has 15 residues. The CDR3 DNA is TGTGCCAGCTCACCAAGAGGGAAGGAAGCCGGGGAGCTGTTTTTT. Translated, it gives CASSPRGKEAGELFF.

The chain is built from TRBV6-6 and TRBJ1-2; TRBD1 is a possible D gene (6 bases). Germline loops: CDR1 MNHNY, CDR2 SVGAGI (reference sequence). This CDR3 spans 18 amino acids. V was trimmed by 5 bases and J by 8 bases, leaving 30 bases between them. The CDR3 protein is CASSRIPGHGSGLSGYTF. CDR3 nucleotides: TGTGCCAGCAGTCGAATTCCGGGACACGGGTCCGGGTTGAGCGGCTACACCTTC.

The chain couples TRBV5-5 to TRBJ2-7, with 10 bases identical to TRBD2. Germline CDR1 is SGHKS and CDR2 is YYEKEE (reference sequence). This CDR3 has 17 amino acids. Trimming at V came to 0 bases and at J to 4 bases, leaving 10 bases not matched to a gene. CDR3 nucleotide sequence: TGTGCCAGCAGCTTGGAGGGGACTAGCGCCTTTTCGTACGAGCAGTACTTC. This translates into CASSLEGTSAFSYEQYF.

V usage is TRBV6-5 and J usage is TRBJ2-2, with 8 bases lining up with TRBD1. This CDR3 region has 15 residues. The V gene's germline CDR1 is MNHEY and CDR2 SVGAGI. The V gene end was trimmed by 6 bases and the J gene end by 5 bases; junction bases not matched to a gene: 8. The CDR3 coding sequence is TGTGCCAGCAGGCTCAGGGGGCTGGTTACCGGGGAGCTGTTTTTT. It is translated as CASRLRGLVTGELFF.

V gene TRBV5-1 combines with J gene TRBJ2-5; 9 bases are shared with TRBD1. Germline V lookup: CDR1 SGHRS, CDR2 YFSETQ. After removal of 3 bases from V and 4 bases from J, the junction contained 4 bases not matched to a gene. There are 14 residues in the CDR3. The CDR3 loop reads CASSSQQGAETQYF. The CDR3 bases are TGCGCCAGCAGCTCGCAACAGGGGGCAGAGACCCAGTACTTC. The whole variable domain, filled in from reference TRBV5-1 and TRBJ2-5, reads KAGVTQTPRYLIKTRGQQVTLSCSPISGHRSVSWYQQTPGQGLQFLFEYFSETQRNKGNFPGRFSGRQFSNSRSEMNVSTLELGDSALYLCASSSQQGAETQYFGPGTRLLVL.

The rearrangement links TRBV6-6 to TRBJ1-1; the D gene is possibly TRBD1 (5 bases). V was shortened by 8 bases and J by 5 bases, with 18 bases between the two germline ends. CDR1 and CDR2 from the germline V gene are MNHNY and SVGAGI (reference sequence). CDR3 length: 14 amino acids. CDR3 coding DNA: TGTGCCAGCTCCTCCGGGGGAAAGGGGACTGAAGCTTTCTTT. Its translation: CASSSGGKGTEAFF.

This chain links TRBV4-2 with TRBJ1-6, with TRBD1 matching 9 bases. With V trimmed by 1 base and J by 10 bases, 11 bases remained unmatched. The CDR3 totals 17 residues. Germline values: CDR1 LGHNA, CDR2 YNFKEQ. Here the CDR3 DNA reads TGTGCCAGCAGCCAAGGGGGATCCGGGACAGGGTGGTCACCCCTCCACTTT. Its protein is CASSQGGSGTGWSPLHF.

The chain uses TRBV5-1 and TRBJ2-2, with 8 bases identical to TRBD1. With V trimmed by 0 bases and J by 3 bases, 1 base remained unmatched. The CDR3 covers 15 residues. Germline V gene lookup returns CDR1 SGHRS and CDR2 YFSETQ. The chain's CDR3 is CASSLGTGHTGELFF. In DNA, the CDR3 is TGCGCCAGCAGCTTGGGGACAGGGCACACCGGGGAGCTGTTTTTT. Using reference TRBV5-1 and TRBJ2-2 for the parts outside the CDR3, the full variable domain is KAGVTQTPRYLIKTRGQQVTLSCSPISGHRSVSWYQQTPGQGLQFLFEYFSETQRNKGNFPGRFSGRQFSNSRSEMNVSTLELGDSALYLCASSLGTGHTGELFFGEGSRLTVL.

The chain couples TRBV27 to TRBJ1-2, with TRBD1 matching 9 bases. This CDR3 comprises 12 residues. With 5 bases clipped from V and 7 bases from J, the junction kept 2 bases outside the gene matches. The germline CDR1 and CDR2 sequences are MNHEY and SMNVEV (reference sequence). CDR3 in amino acids: CASSKDRGGYTF. As DNA, the CDR3 is TGTGCCAGCAGTAAGGACAGGGGTGGCTACACCTTC.

This chain uses TRBV5-1 with TRBJ2-3, with a possible D match to TRBD1 (6 bases). V dropped 0 bases and J dropped 4 bases, with 12 bases sitting between them. Per the germline V gene, CDR1 is SGHRS and CDR2 is YFSETQ. There are 15 residues in the CDR3. The CDR3 reads CASSLAGQGPDTQYF. CDR3 coding DNA: TGCGCCAGCAGCTTGGCCGGCCAGGGGCCAGATACGCAGTATTTT.